The 4 T cell receptor beta chains reported below all come from one sample, sequenced in a study of post-analysis software for immune sequencing data. General study points: Relative to controls, patients had about five TRBV segments at higher frequency, with TRBV5-6, TRBV5-1 and TRBV20-1 among these.

Unique molecular identifiers were present in the TCR beta cDNA libraries. MiXCR, applied by TCRdb to the PCR reads, yields one record per CDR3 protein. There are about 540,000 distinct CDR3 sequences in the sample; under 40% occur only once, and 6% lies in the top ten. Antigen specificity for these receptors is unknown. The sequenced material came from blood. The receptor source for this set is a girl aged 2-17 years with multiple sclerosis.

This clonotype was seen a handful of times. The genes are TRBV4-2 and TRBJ2-5; maybe TRBD1 (5 bases). This CDR3 is built from 15 residues. Trimming cost V 1 base and J 3 bases, with 12 bases left between them. Germline V gene sequence: CDR1 LGHNA, CDR2 YNFKEQ. This CDR3 is CASSQASQGEETQYF. As DNA, the CDR3 is TGTGCCAGCAGCCAAGCAAGCCAGGGCGAAGAGACCCAGTACTTC.

This chain joins TRBV12-3 or TRBV12-4 and TRBJ1-1; TRBD1 aligns across 8 bases. The CDR3 totals 15 residues. Trimming cost V 7 bases and J 1 base; bases outside gene matches: 8. CDR3 nucleotide sequence: TGTGCCAGCACCCTTTTGGGGACAGGGAACACTGAAGCTTTCTTT. Translated: CASTLLGTGNTEAFF.

The chain recombines TRBV12-3 or TRBV12-4 with TRBJ2-1; D gene unclear. The CDR3 is 13 residues long. V shed 1 base and J shed 9 bases, with 10 bases lying between them. CDR3 coding DNA: TGTGCCAGCAGTTTAGACCCTGCACCTGAGCAGTTCTTC. Protein sequence: CASSLDPAPEQFF.

Worth noting for this clonotype: Sequence at one end of the junction differs from germline and may be a read error. The chain is built from TRBV7-9 and TRBJ1-2, with a possible D match to TRBD1 (5 bases). CDR3 size: 14 residues. CDR1 SEHNR and CDR2 FQNEAQ come from the germline V gene (reference sequence). CDR3 protein: CASSLERGPYGYIF. In nucleotides, the CDR3 is TGTGCCAGCAGCTTAGAACGGGGACCCTATGGCTACATCTTC. Looking up the rest from reference TRBV7-9 and TRBJ1-2 gives the full variable domain: DTGVSQNPRHKITKRGQNVTFRCDPISEHNRLYWYRQTLGQGPEFLTYFQNEAQLEKSRLLSDRFSAERPKGSFSTLEIQRTEQGDSAMYLCASSLERGPYGYIFGSGTRLTVV.